The clone carrying this T cell receptor (beta chain) showed up many times. This entry is derived from a study of T cells after yellow fever vaccination. Notes on the study in general: Abundant bulk-derived clonotypes could contaminate FACS-sorted repertoires.

V shed 3 bases, J shed 6 bases, and the junction held 6 bases outside the gene matches. Germline lookup yields CDR1 SGHKS and CDR2 YYEKEE (reference sequence). This CDR3 spans 15 amino acids. UMIs and a universal primer site were added when TCR cDNA was made by 5'RACE template switching. MiXCR, run by TCRdb on the 5' RACE reads, gives a single entry per CDR3 protein. Of roughly 100,000 distinct CDR3 sequences listed, around 9.8% are singletons. This sequence originates from a man aged 18 to 35 who received the YFV17D yellow fever vaccine. The J gene is TRBJ2-3, the V gene TRBV5-5; TRBD2 agrees at 11 bases. The material sequenced was CD8+ T cells not binding an NS4B(214-222) dextramer, sorted from PBMCs, taken around 15 days after the first yellow fever vaccination. The CDR3 DNA reads as TGTGCCAGCAGCTCTCTAGCGGGGGGACTTGATACGCAGTATTTT. Its protein is CASSSLAGGLDTQYF.